This is a list of T cell receptor beta chains from one sample in a study of T cell responses to AZD1222 COVID-19 vaccine. The assay was immunoSEQ multiplex PCR, and TCRdb's table has in-frame clones only and misses some. The profile covers about 140,000 clones, with 80% to 95% appearing a single time and around 2.8% taken by the ten largest. The specimen was peripheral blood, collected on day 0 of AZD1222 vaccination. The receptors were gathered from an adult in good health. CDR3s leave out the opening cysteine and the closing phenylalanine or tryptophan.

>TRBJ2-3|TRBV7-3
ASSLRGETDTQY
>TRBJ1-1|TRBV30
AWSVDSYTEAF
>TRBJ1-1|TRBV27
ASLTHRANTEAF
>TRBJ2-1|TRBV12-3/TRBV12-4
ASSLERYNEQF
>TRBJ1-5|TRBV19
ASTTTRVNGRDFGFNQPQH
>TRBJ1-1|TRBV7-2
ASSLVEIRDTEAF
>TRBJ2-3|TRBV7-8
ASSLVSGGRTDTQY
>TRBJ1-3|TRBV9
ASSVEGAPGNTIY
>TRBJ1-1|TRBV6-2/TRBV6-3
ASSSPANTEAF
>TRBJ1-1|TRBV28
ASRSGGSDTEAF
>TRBJ1-1|TRBV7-3
ASSLSLNTEAF
>TRBJ2-5|TRBV28
ASSPRTETQY
>TRBJ1-3|TRBV2
ASSPEGSGNTIY
>TRBJ2-1|TRBV5-6
ASSWTGLDEQF
>TRBJ1-1|TRBV5-6
ASSLWDRDTEAF
>TRBJ2-7|TRBV5-1
ASSLSFTKMGYEQY
>TRBJ2-6|TRBV7-9
ASSLVRGLGANVLT
>TRBJ2-2|TRBV7-9
ASSPIFSTGELF
>TRBJ1-3|TRBV4-1
ASSLSKGGGSSGNTIY
>TRBJ1-2|TRBV28
ASRLGVYGYT
>TRBJ1-1|TRBV3-1/TRBV3-2
ASSQVDRNTEAF
>TRBJ2-1|TRBV5-1
ASSAPGEQF
>TRBJ2-2|TRBV13
ASSLASGSRIGGELF
>TRBJ2-3|TRBV11-2
ASSLDLGAGTQY
>TRBJ1-2|TRBV6-6
ASSSGDGYGYT
>TRBJ2-7|TRBV4-1
ASSQGPSGRLRYEQY
>TRBJ1-6|TRBV27
ASSLFFGGGYNSPLH
>TRBJ2-2|TRBV9
ASSGTSVDTGELF
>TRBJ1-1|TRBV29-1
SVLRSRGTEAF
>TRBJ1-4|TRBV6-5
ASSIGFANEKLF
>TRBJ1-2|TRBV29-1
SVAGDPNYGYT
>TRBJ1-1|TRBV18
ASSPSGLSASEAF
>TRBJ1-3|TRBV29-1
SVGPFSLGGNTIY
>TRBJ2-6|TRBV7-9
ASILGNSGANVLT
>TRBJ2-1|TRBV7-2
ASSPAQAGGTEQF
>TRBJ2-1|TRBV9
ASSLTDRGRSEQF
>TRBJ2-3|TRBV3-1/TRBV3-2
ASSQSLADTQY
>TRBJ2-7|TRBV7-9
ASSRRTGTTYEQY
>TRBJ2-6|TRBV5-5
ASRSLAGANVLT
>TRBJ1-2|TRBV6-2/TRBV6-3
ASSYSYGYT
>TRBJ2-7|TRBV6-5
ASSNLREQY
>TRBJ2-7|TRBV14
ASSQDFWDRDYEQY
>TRBJ1-3|TRBV6-6
ASSRTFIGPWSSGNTIY
>TRBJ1-1|TRBV20-1
SASSWARGNSEAF
>TRBJ1-6|TRBV11-3
ASSPGIGFGDSPLH
>TRBJ1-2|TRBV6-5
ASRPTGGSGYT
>TRBJ2-5|TRBV24-1
ATILSLGYLETQY
>TRBJ2-4|TRBV11-2
ASSLGAGGTKLAKNIQY
>TRBJ2-3|TRBV10-3
AISEGGSLGDTQY
>TRBJ1-2|TRBV28
ASSSGQPRYGYT
>TRBJ1-2|TRBV6-1
ASSEESRNYGYT
>TRBJ1-2|TRBV5-6
ASSLVQGASNYGYT
>TRBJ1-1|TRBV7-3
ASRLESSAAEAF